Following are 6 T cell receptor beta chains from one sample sequenced in a study of blood T cells in healthy people across ages. Combining a sample-barcoded 5' primer with a J-beta primer mix, a second PCR ran for about 7 to 12 cycles. TCRdb analysed the 5' RACE reads with MiXCR anew, one entry per CDR3 protein. The sample lists about 290,000 distinct CDR3 sequences; around 27% were seen once. The sequenced sample consisted of blood. The receptors here all came from a woman between 65 and 79 years old in good health.

This chain uses TRBV28 with TRBJ2-1, with TRBD2 matching 14 bases. Germline CDR1 MDHEN, CDR2 SYDVKM. The CDR3 length is 16 residues. J was trimmed by 6 bases and V by 4 bases; bases with no gene match: 5. CDR3 bases: TGTGCCAGCAGTTCGGGACTAGCGGGAGAATCCAATGAGCAGTTCTTC. Translation gives CASSSGLAGESNEQFF.

There are a few counts of this clonotype. At one of its ends the junction is not consistent with the germline gene, which may arise from a read error. The chain recombines TRBV11-2 with TRBJ2-7, with 10 bases aligning to TRBD2. The germline V gene has CDR1 SGHAT and CDR2 FQNNGV. The CDR3 is made up of 17 amino acids. CDR3: CARSFFGLAGEVEKQYF. In DNA, the CDR3 is TGTGCCCGCAGCTTCTTCGGCCTAGCGGGGGAGGTGGAGAAGCAGTACTTC.

As for this clonotype: Its ends do not fully match the called genes, so a read error is possible. The genes are TRBV7-9 and TRBJ2-6; D unclear. This CDR3 region has 12 residues. In germline, CDR1 is SEHNR, CDR2 FQNEAQ (reference sequence). The CDR3 sequence: CPSSLSSNVLTF. CDR3 in DNA: TGTCCCAGCAGCCTATCGAGCAACGTCCTGACTTTC.

The chain is built from TRBV5-1 and TRBJ2-1; tentatively, D is TRBD1 or TRBD2 (5 bases each). The DNA matches TRBJ2-7 better at its end, which makes the J call doubtful. This CDR3 region has 14 residues. Germline values: CDR1 SGHRS, CDR2 YFSETQ. CDR3 residues: CASSLVPGTGEQYF. The CDR3 region has the DNA TGCGCCAGCAGCTTGGTTCCAGGGACCGGCGAGCAGTACTTC.

The V and J genes are TRBV20-1 and TRBJ1-2; a weak D match, TRBD1 (6 bases). Between the trimmed V and J ends, which lost 6 bases and 2 bases, there was a span of 13 bases. Germline CDR1 and CDR2: DFQATT and SNEGSKA (reference sequence). The CDR3 spans 13 residues. CDR3 amino acids: CSARQANNYGYTF. CDR3 coding DNA: TGCAGTGCGCGACAGGCCAACAACTATGGCTACACCTTC.

This clonotype was detected a few times. The chain uses TRBV20-1 and TRBJ2-6; unclear D gene. Germline CDR1 reads DFQATT; CDR2 reads SNEGSKA (reference sequence). V was cut by 3 bases and J by 0 bases, with 12 bases left in between. CDR3 length: 16 amino acids. The CDR3 nucleotides are TGCAGTGCTAGCACTTCCTCTGGCTCTGGGGCCAACGTCCTGACTTTC. Its translation is CSASTSSGSGANVLTF.